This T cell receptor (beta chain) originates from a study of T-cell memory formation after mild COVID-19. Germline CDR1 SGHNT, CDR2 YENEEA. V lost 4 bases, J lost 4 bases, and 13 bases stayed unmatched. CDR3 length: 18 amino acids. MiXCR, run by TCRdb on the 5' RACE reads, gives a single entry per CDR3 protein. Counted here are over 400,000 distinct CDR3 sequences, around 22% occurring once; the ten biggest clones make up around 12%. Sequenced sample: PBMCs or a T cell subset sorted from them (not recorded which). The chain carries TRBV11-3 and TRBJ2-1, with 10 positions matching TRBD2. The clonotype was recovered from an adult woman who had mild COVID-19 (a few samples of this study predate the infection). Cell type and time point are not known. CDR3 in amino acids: CASSSPPATSGVYNEQFF. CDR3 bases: TGTGCCAGCAGCTCCCCCCCCGCCACTAGCGGGGTATACAATGAGCAGTTCTTC.